Detailed here is one T cell receptor (beta chain). The V gene end was trimmed by 0 bases and the J gene end by 1 base; junction bases not matched to a gene: 8. CDR1 and CDR2 (germline): MNHNS, SASEGT. The CDR3 has 17 amino acids. The record originates from a study of T cell responses to AZD1222 COVID-19 vaccine. Libraries were prepared by immunoSEQ multiplex PCR; TCRdb keeps only in-frame clonotypes and omits some of them. This table has approximately 150,000 clones, about nine tenths appearing once. The sample here was peripheral blood, taken 28 days after the second AZD1222 dose. This receptor was obtained from an adult who received the AZD1222 COVID-19 vaccine. The J gene is TRBJ1-1, the V gene TRBV6-1; 7 positions agree with TRBD1. CDR3 nucleotide sequence: TGTGCCAGCAGTGAAGCGCTTCAAGGGACAGCGAACACTGAAGCTTTCTTT. This translates into CASSEALQGTANTEAFF.